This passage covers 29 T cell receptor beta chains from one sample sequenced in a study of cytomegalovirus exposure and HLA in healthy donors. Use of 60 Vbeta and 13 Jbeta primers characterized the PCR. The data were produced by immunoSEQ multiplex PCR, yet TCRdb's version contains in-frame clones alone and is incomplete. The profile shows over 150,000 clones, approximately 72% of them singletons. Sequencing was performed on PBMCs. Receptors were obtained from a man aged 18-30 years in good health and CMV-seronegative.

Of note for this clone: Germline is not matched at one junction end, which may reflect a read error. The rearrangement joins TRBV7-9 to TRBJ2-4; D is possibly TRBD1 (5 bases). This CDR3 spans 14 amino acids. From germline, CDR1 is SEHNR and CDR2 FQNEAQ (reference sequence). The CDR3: CSSSLVGVSNIQYF. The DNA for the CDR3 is TGTTCCAGCAGCTTAGTAGGGGTTAGTAACATTCAGTACTTC.

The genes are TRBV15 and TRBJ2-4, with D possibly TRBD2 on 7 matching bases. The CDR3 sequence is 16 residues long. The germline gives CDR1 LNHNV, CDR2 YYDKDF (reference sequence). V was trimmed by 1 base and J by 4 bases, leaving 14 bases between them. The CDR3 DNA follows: TGTGCCACCAGCAGAGCGGTGCGGGGGACAAAAAACATTCAGTACTTC. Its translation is CATSRAVRGTKNIQYF.

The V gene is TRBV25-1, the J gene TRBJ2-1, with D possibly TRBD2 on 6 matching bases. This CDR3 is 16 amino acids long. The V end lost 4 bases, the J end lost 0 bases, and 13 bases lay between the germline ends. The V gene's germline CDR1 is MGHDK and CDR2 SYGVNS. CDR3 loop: CASSGADGSSYNEQFF. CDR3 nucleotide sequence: TGTGCCAGCAGTGGAGCGGACGGGAGCTCCTACAATGAGCAGTTCTTC.

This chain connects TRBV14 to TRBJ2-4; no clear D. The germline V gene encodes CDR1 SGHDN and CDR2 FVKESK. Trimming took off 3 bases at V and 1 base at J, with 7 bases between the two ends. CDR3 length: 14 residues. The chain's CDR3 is CASSHPQAKNIQYF. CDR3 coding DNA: TGTGCCAGCAGCCATCCACAGGCCAAAAACATTCAGTACTTC.

CDR3 in DNA: TGTGCCAGCAGCTTATACGTAGCGGACCGCTCTGGGGCCAACGTCCTGACTTTC. It codes for CASSLYVADRSGANVLTF. The chain has TRBV11-2 and TRBJ2-6; tentatively, D is TRBD2 (6 bases). The germline V gene encodes CDR1 SGHAT and CDR2 FQNNGV. The CDR3 runs to 18 residues. V lost 2 bases, J lost 0 bases, and 14 bases lay in between.

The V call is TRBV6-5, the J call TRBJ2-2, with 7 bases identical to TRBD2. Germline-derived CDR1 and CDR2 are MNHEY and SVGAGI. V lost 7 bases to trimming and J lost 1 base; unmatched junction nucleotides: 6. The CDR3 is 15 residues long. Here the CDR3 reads CASTRREVNTGELFF. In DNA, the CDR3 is TGTGCCAGCACCAGACGGGAGGTGAACACCGGGGAGCTGTTTTTT.

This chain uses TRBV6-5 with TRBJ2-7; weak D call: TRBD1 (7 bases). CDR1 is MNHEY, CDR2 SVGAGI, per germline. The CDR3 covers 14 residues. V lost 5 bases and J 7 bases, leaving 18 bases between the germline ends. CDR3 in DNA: TGTGCCAGCAGTCCCCAGGAGGGGGCTGAGGAGCAGTACTTC. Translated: CASSPQEGAEEQYF.

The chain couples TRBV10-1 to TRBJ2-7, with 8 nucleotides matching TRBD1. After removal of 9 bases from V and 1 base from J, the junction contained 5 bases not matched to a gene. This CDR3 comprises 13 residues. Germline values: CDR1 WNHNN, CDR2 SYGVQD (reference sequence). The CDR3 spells CASQGQESYEQYF. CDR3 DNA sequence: TGCGCCAGTCAGGGACAGGAGTCCTACGAGCAGTACTTC.

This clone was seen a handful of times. CDR3 protein: CASSHPGRVKTEAFF. Written as DNA, the CDR3 is TGTGCCAGCAGCCACCCCGGGAGGGTTAAGACTGAAGCTTTCTTT. The chain employs TRBV14 and TRBJ1-1; D gene ambiguous. The length of the CDR3 is 15 residues. V was trimmed by 3 bases and J by 5 bases, leaving 16 bases between them. CDR1 and CDR2 (germline): SGHDN, FVKESK.

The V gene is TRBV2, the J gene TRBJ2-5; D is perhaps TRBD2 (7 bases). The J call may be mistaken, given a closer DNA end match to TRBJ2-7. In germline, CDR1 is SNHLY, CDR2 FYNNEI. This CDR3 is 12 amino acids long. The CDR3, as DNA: TGTGCCGCAAAGGGGGGGCCCCTCGAGCAGTACTTC. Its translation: CAAKGGPLEQYF.

The CDR3 DNA sequence: TGCAGCGGGGGGAATGAAAAACTGTTTTTT. Translating it yields CSGGNEKLFF. This chain links TRBV20-1 with TRBJ1-4; weak D call: TRBD1 (5 bases). The CDR3 loop spans 10 amino acids. Germline V lookup: CDR1 DFQATT, CDR2 SNEGSKA (reference sequence).

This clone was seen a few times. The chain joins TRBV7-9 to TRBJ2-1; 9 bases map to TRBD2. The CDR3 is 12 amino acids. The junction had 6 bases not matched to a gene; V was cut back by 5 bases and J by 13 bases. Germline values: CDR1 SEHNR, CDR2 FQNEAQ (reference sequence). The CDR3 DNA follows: TGTGCCAGCAGCGCCGAGACTAGCGGTCAGTTCTTC. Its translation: CASSAETSGQFF.

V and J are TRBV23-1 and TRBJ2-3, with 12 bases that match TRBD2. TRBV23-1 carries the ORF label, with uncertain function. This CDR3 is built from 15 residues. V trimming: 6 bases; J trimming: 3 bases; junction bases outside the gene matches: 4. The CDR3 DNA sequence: TGCGCCAGCAGCTCTAGCGGGAGGGCGACAGATACGCAGTATTTT. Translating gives CASSSSGRATDTQYF.

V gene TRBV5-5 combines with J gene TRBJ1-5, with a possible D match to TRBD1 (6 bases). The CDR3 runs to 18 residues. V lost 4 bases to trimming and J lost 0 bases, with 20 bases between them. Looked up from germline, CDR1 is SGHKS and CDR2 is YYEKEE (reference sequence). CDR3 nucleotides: TGTGCCAGCAGCGGGGGGGCCAGGGGCGCTTATAGCAATCAGCCCCAGCATTTT. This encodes CASSGGARGAYSNQPQHF.

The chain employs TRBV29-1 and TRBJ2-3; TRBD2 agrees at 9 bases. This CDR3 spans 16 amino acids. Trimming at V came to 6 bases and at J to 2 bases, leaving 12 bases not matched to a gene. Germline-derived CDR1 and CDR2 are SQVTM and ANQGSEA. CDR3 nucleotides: TGCAGCGTCACCGGGGGGCTAGCGGGATCCACAGATACGCAGTATTTT. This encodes CSVTGGLAGSTDTQYF.

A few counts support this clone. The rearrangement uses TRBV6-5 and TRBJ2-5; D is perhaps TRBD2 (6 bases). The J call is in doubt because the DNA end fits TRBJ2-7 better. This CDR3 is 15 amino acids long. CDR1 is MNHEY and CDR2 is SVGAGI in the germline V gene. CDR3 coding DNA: TGTGCCAGCAGTTACTCGAGGGACTTCCGCTACGAGCAGTACTTC. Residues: CASSYSRDFRYEQYF.

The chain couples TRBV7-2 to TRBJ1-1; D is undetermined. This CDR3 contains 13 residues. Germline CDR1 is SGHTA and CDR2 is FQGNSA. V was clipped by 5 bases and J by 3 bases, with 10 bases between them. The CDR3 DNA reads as TGTGCCAGCAGCCCCCGCGGTGACACTGAAGCTTTCTTT. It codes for CASSPRGDTEAFF. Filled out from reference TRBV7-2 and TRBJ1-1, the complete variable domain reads GAGVSQSPSNKVTEKGKDVELRCDPISGHTALYWYRQSLGQGLEFLIYFQGNSAPDKSGLPSDRFSAERTGGSVSTLTIQRTQQEDSAVYLCASSPRGDTEAFFGQGTRLTVV.

In nucleotides, the CDR3 is TGTGCCAGTCGGACTAGCGGGATCTACAATGAGCAGTTCTTC. Residues: CASRTSGIYNEQFF. The rearrangement uses TRBV25-1 and TRBJ2-1, with 12 bases lining up with TRBD2. V shed 9 bases, J shed 3 bases, and the junction held 3 bases outside the gene matches. Per the germline V gene, CDR1 is MGHDK and CDR2 is SYGVNS. This CDR3 contains 14 residues.

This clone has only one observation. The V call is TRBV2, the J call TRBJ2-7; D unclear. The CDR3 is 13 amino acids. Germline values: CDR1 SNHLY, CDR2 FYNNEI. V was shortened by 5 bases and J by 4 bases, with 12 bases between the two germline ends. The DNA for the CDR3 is TGTGCCAGCAGTCAAGAACCACTGTACGAGCAGTACTTC. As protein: CASSQEPLYEQYF. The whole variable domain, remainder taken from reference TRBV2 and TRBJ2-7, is EPEVTQTPSHQVTQMGQEVILRCVPISNHLYFYWYRQILGQKVEFLVSFYNNEISEKSEIFDDQFSVERPDGSNFTLKIRSTKLEDSAMYFCASSQEPLYEQYFGPGTRLTVT.

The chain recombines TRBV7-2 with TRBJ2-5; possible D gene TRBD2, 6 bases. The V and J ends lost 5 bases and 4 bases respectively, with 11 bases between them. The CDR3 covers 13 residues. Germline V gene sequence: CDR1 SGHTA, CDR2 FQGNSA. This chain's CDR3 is CASSRDLLETQYF. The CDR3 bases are TGTGCCAGCAGCCGGGACTTGTTAGAGACCCAGTACTTC.

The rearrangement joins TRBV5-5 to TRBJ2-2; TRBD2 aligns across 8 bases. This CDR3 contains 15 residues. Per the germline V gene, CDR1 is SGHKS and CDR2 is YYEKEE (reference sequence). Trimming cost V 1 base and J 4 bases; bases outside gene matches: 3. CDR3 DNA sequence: TGTGCCAGCAGCTTGATGCGGGAGGCCACCGGGGAGCTGTTTTTT. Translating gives CASSLMREATGELFF.

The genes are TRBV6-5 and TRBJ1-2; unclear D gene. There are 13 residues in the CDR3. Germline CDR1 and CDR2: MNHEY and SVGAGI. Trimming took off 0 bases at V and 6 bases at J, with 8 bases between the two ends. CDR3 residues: CASSYSAGNGYTF. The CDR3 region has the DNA TGTGCCAGCAGTTACTCCGCAGGAAATGGCTACACCTTC.

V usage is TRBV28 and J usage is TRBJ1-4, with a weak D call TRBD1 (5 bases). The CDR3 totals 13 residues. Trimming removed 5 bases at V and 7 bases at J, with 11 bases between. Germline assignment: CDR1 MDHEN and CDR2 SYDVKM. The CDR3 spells CASSPIQGEKLFF. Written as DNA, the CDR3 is TGTGCCAGCAGTCCAATCCAGGGTGAAAAACTGTTTTTT.

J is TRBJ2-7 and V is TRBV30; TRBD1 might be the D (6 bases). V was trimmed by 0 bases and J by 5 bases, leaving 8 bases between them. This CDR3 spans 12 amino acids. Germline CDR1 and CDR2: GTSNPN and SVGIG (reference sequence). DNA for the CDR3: TGTGCCTGGAGTGTACAGGGCCACGAGCAGTACTTC. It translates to CAWSVQGHEQYF.

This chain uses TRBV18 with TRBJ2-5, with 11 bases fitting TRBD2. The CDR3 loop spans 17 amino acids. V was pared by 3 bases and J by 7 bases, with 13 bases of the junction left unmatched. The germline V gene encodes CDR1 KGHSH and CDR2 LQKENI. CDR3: CASSPGTSGLSKGTQYF. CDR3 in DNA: TGTGCCAGCTCACCTGGGACTAGCGGCCTATCCAAGGGGACCCAGTACTTC.

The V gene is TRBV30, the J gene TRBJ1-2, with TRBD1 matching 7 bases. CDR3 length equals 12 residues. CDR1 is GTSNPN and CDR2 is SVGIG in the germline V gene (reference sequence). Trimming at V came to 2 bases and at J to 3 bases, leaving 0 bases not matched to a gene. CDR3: CAWSQGDYGYTF. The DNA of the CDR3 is TGTGCCTGGAGTCAGGGGGACTATGGCTACACCTTC.

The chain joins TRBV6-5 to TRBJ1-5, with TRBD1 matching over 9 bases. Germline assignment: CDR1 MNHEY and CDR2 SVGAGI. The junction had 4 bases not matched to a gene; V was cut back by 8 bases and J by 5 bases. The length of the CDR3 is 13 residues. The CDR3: CASGRTGDQPQHF. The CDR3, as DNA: TGTGCCAGCGGCAGGACAGGGGATCAGCCCCAGCATTTT.

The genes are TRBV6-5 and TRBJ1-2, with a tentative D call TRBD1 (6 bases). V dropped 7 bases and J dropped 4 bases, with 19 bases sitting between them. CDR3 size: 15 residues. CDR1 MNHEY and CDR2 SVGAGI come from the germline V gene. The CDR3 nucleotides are TGTGCCAGCAACCAAGGGGGATTTCCCGCCTATGGCTACACCTTC. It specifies CASNQGGFPAYGYTF.

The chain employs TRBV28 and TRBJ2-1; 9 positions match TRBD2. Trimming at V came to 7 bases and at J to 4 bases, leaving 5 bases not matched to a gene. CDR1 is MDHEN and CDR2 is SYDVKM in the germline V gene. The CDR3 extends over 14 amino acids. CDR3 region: CASTRLAEYNEQFF. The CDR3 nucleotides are TGTGCCAGCACCCGACTAGCGGAGTACAATGAGCAGTTCTTC.